This T cell receptor beta chain was captured in a study of Graves' ophthalmopathy and Graves' hyperthyroidism. The junction had 8 bases not matched to a gene; V was cut back by 6 bases and J by 4 bases. CDR3 size: 14 residues. Germline CDR1 is MNHEY and CDR2 is SVGAGI. New diagnoses, under 2 months' duration, and ages 18 to 65 characterized the hyperthyroidism patients. This clonotype appeared a few times. The authors amplified TCR beta CDR3 regions, and they did so from RNA transcripts for repertoire sequencing. The first round was an RT-PCR with HTBI primers, and the second round was a multiplex PCR. TCRdb re-derived calls from the multiplex PCR reads in MiXCR, one entry per CDR3 protein. This table has around 1,200,000 distinct CDR3 sequences, about 36% appearing once.

Sequences were obtained from peripheral blood or thyroid tissue (not recorded which). The clonotype originates from an adult man with Graves' hyperthyroidism. This chain links TRBV6-5 with TRBJ1-1; 7 nucleotides align to TRBD1. The CDR3: CASRTDRVATEAFF. For the CDR3, the DNA is TGTGCCAGCAGAACCGACAGGGTCGCCACTGAAGCTTTCTTT.